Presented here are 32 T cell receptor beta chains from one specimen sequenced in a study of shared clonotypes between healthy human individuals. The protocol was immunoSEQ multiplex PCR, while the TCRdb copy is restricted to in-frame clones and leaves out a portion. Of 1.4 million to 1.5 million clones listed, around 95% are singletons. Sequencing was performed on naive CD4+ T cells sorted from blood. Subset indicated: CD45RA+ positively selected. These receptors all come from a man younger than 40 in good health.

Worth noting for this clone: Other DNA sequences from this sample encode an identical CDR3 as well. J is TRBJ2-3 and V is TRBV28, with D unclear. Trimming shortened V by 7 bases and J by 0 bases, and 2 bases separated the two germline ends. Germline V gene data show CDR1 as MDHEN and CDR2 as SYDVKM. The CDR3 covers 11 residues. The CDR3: CASTSTDTQYF. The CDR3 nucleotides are TGTGCCAGCACGAGCACAGATACGCAGTATTTT. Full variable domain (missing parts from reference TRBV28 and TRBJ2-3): DVKVTQSSRYLVKRTGEKVFLECVQDMDHENMFWYRQDPGLGLRLIYFSYDVKMKEKGDIPEGYSVSREKKERFSLILESASTNQTSMYLCASTSTDTQYFGPGTRLTVL.

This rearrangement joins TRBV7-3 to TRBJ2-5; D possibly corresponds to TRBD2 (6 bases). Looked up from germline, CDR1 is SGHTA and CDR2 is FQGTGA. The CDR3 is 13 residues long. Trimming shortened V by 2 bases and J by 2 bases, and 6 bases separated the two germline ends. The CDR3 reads CASSLREQETQYF. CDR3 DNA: TGTGCCAGCAGCTTACGGGAGCAAGAGACCCAGTACTTC.

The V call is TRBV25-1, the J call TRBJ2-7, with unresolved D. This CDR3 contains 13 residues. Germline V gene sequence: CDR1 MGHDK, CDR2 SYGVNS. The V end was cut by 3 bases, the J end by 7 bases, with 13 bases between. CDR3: CASSDLLSGEQYF. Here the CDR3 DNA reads TGTGCCAGCAGTGATTTACTTTCTGGGGAGCAGTACTTC.

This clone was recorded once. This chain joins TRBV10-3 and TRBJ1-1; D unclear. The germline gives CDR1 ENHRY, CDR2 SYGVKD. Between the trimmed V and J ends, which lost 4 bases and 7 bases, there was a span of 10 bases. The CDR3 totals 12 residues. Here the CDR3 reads CAISGLNSEAFF. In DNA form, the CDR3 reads TGTGCCATCAGTGGTCTAAATAGTGAAGCTTTCTTT.

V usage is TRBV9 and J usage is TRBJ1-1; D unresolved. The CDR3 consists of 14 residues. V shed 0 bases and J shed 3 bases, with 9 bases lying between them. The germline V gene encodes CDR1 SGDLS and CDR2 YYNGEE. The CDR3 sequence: CASSVGWRDTEAFF. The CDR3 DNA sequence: TGTGCCAGCAGCGTAGGATGGCGCGACACTGAAGCTTTCTTT.

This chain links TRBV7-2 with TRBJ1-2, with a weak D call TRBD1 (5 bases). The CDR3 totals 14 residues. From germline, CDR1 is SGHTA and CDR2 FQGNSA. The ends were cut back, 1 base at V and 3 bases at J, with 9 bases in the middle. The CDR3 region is CASSLETDYYGYTF. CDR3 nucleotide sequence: TGTGCCAGCAGCTTAGAGACAGACTACTATGGCTACACCTTC.

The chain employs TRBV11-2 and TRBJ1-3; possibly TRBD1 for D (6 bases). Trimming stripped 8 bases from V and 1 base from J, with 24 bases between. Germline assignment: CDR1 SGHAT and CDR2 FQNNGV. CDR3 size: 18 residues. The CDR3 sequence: CASPPPGVWLPSGNTIYF. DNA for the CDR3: TGTGCCAGCCCCCCCCCAGGGGTTTGGTTACCGTCTGGAAACACCATATATTTT.

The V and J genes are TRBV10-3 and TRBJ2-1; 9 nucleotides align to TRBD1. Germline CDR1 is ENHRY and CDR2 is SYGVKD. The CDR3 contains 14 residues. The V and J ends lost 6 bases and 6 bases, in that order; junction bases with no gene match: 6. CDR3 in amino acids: CAISGTGSSNEQFF. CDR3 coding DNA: TGTGCCATCAGCGGGACAGGGTCTAGCAATGAGCAGTTCTTC.

The CDR3 region is CASRKGQLYEQYF. The DNA for the CDR3 is TGCGCCAGCAGAAAGGGACAGCTATACGAGCAGTACTTC. The chain carries TRBV5-1 and TRBJ2-7; 7 bases are a match to TRBD1. Germline V gene sequence: CDR1 SGHRS, CDR2 YFSETQ. This CDR3 comprises 13 residues. V gave up 5 bases and J gave up 4 bases; unmatched junction bases: 6.

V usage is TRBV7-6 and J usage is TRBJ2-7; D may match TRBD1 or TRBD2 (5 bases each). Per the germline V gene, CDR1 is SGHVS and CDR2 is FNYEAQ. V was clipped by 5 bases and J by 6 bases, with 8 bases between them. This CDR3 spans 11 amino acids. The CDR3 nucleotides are TGTGCCAGCAGCCCTGGGGGCGAGCAGTACTTC. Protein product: CASSPGGEQYF.

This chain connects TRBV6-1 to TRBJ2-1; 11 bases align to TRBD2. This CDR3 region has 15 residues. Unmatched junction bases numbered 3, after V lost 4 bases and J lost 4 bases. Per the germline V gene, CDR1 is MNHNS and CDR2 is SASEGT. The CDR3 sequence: CASSGLAGKYNEQFF. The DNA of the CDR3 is TGTGCCAGCAGTGGACTAGCGGGAAAGTACAATGAGCAGTTCTTC.

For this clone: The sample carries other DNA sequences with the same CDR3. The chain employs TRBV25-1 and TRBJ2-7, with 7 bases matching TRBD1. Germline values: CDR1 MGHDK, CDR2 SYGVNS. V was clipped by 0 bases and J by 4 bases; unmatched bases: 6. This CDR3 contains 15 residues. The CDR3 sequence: CASSEYTGERYEQYF. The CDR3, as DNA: TGTGCCAGCAGTGAATATACAGGGGAGCGATACGAGCAGTACTTC.

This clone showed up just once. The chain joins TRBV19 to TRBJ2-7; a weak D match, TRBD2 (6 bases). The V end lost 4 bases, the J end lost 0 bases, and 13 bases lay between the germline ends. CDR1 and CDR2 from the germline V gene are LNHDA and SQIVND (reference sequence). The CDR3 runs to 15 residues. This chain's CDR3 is CASSTSRDFSYEQYF. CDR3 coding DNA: TGTGCCAGTAGTACGAGCCGGGACTTCTCCTACGAGCAGTACTTC.

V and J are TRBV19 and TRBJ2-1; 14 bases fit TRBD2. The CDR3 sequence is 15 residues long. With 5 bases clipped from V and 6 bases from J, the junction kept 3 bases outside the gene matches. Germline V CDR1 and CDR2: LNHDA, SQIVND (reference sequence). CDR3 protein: CASSATSGRANEQFF. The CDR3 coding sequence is TGTGCCAGTAGTGCGACTAGCGGGAGGGCCAATGAGCAGTTCTTC.

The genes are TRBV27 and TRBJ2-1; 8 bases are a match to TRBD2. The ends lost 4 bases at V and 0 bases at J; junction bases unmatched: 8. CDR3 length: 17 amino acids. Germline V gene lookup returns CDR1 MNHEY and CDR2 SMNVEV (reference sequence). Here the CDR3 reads CASSSRLAKSSYNEQFF. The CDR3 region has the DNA TGTGCCAGCAGTTCCCGACTAGCGAAGAGCTCCTACAATGAGCAGTTCTTC.

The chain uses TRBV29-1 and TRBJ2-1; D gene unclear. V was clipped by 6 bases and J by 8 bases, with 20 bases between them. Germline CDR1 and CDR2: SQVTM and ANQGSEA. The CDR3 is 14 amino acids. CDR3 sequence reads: CSVAPSNPGYEQFF. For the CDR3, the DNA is TGCAGCGTGGCCCCTAGTAATCCCGGCTATGAGCAGTTCTTC.

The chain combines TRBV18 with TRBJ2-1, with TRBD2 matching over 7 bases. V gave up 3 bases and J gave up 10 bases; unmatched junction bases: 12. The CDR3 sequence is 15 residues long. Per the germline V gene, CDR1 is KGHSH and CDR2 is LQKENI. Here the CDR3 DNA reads TGTGCCAGCTCACCCGGGACTGCCGTGGGGGGGGAGCAGTTCTTC. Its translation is CASSPGTAVGGEQFF.

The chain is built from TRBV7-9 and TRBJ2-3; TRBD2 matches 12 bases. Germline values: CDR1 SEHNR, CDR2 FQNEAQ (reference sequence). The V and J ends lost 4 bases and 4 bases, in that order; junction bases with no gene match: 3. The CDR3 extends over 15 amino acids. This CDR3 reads CASSSRLAGADTQYF. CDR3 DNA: TGTGCCAGCAGCTCCCGACTAGCGGGAGCAGATACGCAGTATTTT.

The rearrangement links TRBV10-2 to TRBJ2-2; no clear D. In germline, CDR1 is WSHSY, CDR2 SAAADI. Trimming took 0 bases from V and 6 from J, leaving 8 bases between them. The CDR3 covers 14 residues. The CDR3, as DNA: TGCGCCAGCAGTGAGTCGTTTGGGGCCGGGGAGCTGTTTTTT. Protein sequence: CASSESFGAGELFF.

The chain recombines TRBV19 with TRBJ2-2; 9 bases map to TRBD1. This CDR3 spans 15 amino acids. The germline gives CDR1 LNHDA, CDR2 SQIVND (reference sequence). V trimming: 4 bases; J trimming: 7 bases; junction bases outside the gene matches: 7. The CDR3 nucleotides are TGTGCCAGTAGTAGAGGGACAGGGTCCGGCGGGGAGCTGTTTTTT. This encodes CASSRGTGSGGELFF.

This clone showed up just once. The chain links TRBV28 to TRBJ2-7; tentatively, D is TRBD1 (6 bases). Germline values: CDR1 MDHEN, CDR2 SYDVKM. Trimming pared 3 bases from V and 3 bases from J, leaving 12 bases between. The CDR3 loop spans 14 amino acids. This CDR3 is CASSFTLDSYEQYF. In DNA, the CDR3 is TGTGCCAGCAGTTTCACGCTGGACAGCTACGAGCAGTACTTC. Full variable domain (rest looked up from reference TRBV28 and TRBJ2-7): DVKVTQSSRYLVKRTGEKVFLECVQDMDHENMFWYRQDPGLGLRLIYFSYDVKMKEKGDIPEGYSVSREKKERFSLILESASTNQTSMYLCASSFTLDSYEQYFGPGTRLTVT.

The CDR3 region is CAIKLGQDTEAFF. The CDR3 DNA reads as TGTGCCATCAAACTGGGACAGGACACTGAAGCTTTCTTT. V and J are TRBV10-3 and TRBJ1-1, with 8 bases identical to TRBD1. The length of the CDR3 is 13 residues. Germline-derived CDR1 and CDR2 are ENHRY and SYGVKD. Trimming at V came to 7 bases and at J to 3 bases, leaving 4 bases not matched to a gene.

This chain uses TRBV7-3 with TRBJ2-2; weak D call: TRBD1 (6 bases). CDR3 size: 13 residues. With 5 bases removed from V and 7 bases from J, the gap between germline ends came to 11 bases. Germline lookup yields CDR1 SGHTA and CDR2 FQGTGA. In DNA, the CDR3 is TGTGCCAGCAGCCGAGGGGGTTTCGGGGAGCTGTTTTTT. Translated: CASSRGGFGELFF.

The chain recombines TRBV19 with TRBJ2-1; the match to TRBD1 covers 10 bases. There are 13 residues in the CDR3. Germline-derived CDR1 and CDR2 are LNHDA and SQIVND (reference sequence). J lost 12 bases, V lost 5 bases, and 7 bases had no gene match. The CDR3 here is CASSHDRGRGQFF. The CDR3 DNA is TGTGCCAGTAGTCACGACAGGGGGCGAGGGCAGTTCTTC.

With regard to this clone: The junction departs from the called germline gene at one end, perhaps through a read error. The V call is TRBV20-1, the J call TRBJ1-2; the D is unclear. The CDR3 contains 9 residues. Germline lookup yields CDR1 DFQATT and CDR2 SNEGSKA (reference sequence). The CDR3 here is CSAAAQPGF. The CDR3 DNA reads TGCAGTGCCGCCGCTCAACCGGGCTTC.

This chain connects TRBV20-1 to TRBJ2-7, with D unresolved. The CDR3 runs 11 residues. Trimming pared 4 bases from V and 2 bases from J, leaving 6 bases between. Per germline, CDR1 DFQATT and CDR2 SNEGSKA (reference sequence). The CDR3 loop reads CSAIETYEQYF. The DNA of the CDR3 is TGCAGTGCTATCGAGACCTACGAGCAGTACTTC.

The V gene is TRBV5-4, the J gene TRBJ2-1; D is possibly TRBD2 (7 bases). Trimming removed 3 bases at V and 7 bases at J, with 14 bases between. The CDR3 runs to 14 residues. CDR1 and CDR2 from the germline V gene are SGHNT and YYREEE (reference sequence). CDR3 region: CASSWGGWGNEQFF. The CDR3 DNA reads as TGTGCCAGCAGCTGGGGGGGCTGGGGTAATGAGCAGTTCTTC.

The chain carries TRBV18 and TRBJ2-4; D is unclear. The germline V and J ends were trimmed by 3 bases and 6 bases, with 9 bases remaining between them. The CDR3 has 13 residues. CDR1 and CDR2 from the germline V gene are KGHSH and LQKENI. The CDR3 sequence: CASSPKGLNIQYF. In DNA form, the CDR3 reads TGTGCCAGCTCACCGAAGGGTTTAAACATTCAGTACTTC.

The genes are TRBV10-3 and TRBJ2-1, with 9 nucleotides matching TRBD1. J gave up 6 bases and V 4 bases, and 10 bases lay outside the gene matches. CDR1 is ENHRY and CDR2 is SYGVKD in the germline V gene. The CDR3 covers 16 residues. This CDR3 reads CAISAIPGQGSNEQFF. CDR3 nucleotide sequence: TGTGCCATCAGTGCAATACCGGGACAGGGTTCCAATGAGCAGTTCTTC.

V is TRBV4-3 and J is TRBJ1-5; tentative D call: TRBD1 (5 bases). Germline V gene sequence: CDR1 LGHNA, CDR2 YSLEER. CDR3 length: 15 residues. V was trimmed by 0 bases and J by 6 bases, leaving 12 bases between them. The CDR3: CASSQDHRFPQPQHF. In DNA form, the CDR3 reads TGCGCCAGCAGCCAAGATCACAGGTTCCCTCAGCCCCAGCATTTT.

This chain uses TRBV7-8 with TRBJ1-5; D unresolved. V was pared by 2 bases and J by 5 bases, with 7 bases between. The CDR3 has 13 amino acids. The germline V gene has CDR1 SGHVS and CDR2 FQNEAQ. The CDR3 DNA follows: TGTGCCAGCAGCTTACATTCCGATCAGCCCCAGCATTTT. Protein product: CASSLHSDQPQHF.

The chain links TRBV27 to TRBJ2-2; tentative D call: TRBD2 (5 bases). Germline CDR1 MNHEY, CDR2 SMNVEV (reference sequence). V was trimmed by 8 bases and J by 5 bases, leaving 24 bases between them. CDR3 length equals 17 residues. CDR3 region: CASCCRPGTGLTGELFF. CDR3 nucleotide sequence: TGTGCCAGCTGTTGTAGACCGGGAACGGGCCTTACCGGGGAGCTGTTTTTT.